Each of the 14 T cell receptor beta chains below was sequenced from the same sample in a study of blood T cell repertoires in COVID-19. Repertoires were generated with immunoSEQ multiplex PCR, while TCRdb's copy carries only in-frame clones and drops some. The sample records about 200,000 clones, 86% being singletons. The sequenced sample consisted of peripheral blood. Receptors were obtained from a woman between 50 and 59 years old with COVID-19, enrolled during active disease.

The V call is TRBV24-1, the J call TRBJ2-5, with TRBD2 matching 7 bases. CDR1 KGHDR and CDR2 SFDVKD come from the germline V gene. The CDR3 length is 13 residues. V dropped 9 bases and J dropped 1; count of bases not matched to a gene: 4. DNA for the CDR3: TGTGCCACCGGGGGGGGAATCCAAGAGACCCAGTACTTC. Translated: CATGGGIQETQYF.

The V and J genes are TRBV5-1 and TRBJ1-2; D is unclear. The V gene's germline CDR1 is SGHRS and CDR2 YFSETQ. The CDR3 is made up of 14 amino acids. V was clipped by 4 bases and J by 6 bases, with 16 bases between them. The CDR3 sequence is CASSPGGPPHGYTF. The CDR3 DNA reads as TGCGCCAGCAGCCCGGGAGGACCACCCCATGGCTACACCTTC.

The chain joins TRBV28 to TRBJ1-2; 9 bases fit TRBD1. This CDR3 has 19 residues. With 4 bases clipped from V and 2 bases from J, the junction kept 17 bases outside the gene matches. Germline lookup yields CDR1 MDHEN and CDR2 SYDVKM. CDR3 amino acids: CASSSRPGTGLALNYGYTF. DNA of the CDR3: TGTGCCAGCAGTTCTCGACCCGGGACAGGGCTAGCGTTAAACTATGGCTACACCTTC.

V usage is TRBV4-1 and J usage is TRBJ1-4; D is undetermined. CDR3 length: 14 amino acids. V lost 4 bases, J lost 2 bases, and 8 bases lay in between. Germline lookup yields CDR1 MGHRA and CDR2 YSYEKL. The CDR3 DNA is TGCGCCAGCAGCCGGGAGTCTACTAATGAAAAACTGTTTTTT. It is translated as CASSRESTNEKLFF.

The chain is built from TRBV6-1 and TRBJ2-1; no reliable D call. In germline, CDR1 is MNHNS, CDR2 SASEGT. The CDR3 contains 14 residues. The V gene lost 0 bases and the J gene lost 4 bases, with 7 bases spanning the gap. CDR3: CASSEASGYNEQFF. For the CDR3, the DNA is TGTGCCAGCAGTGAAGCGTCAGGTTACAATGAGCAGTTCTTC.

V and J are TRBV19 and TRBJ1-1, with D perhaps matching TRBD1 (5 bases). Trimming removed 7 bases at V and 5 bases at J, with 11 bases between. This CDR3 is built from 12 residues. CDR1 and CDR2 (germline): LNHDA, SQIVND (reference sequence). For the CDR3, the DNA is TGTGCCAGTACCACAGGATTAACTGAAGCTTTCTTT. Protein: CASTTGLTEAFF.

About this clone: Other nucleotide sequences in the sample specify the same CDR3. V usage is TRBV29-1 and J usage is TRBJ2-1, with D possibly matching TRBD1 (5 bases). The germline V and J ends were trimmed by 3 bases and 3 bases, with 6 bases remaining between them. The CDR3 runs to 12 residues. Germline-derived CDR1 and CDR2 are SQVTM and ANQGSEA. The CDR3 nucleotides are TGCAGCGTTGATAGGGGCTACAATGAGCAGTTCTTC. The encoded protein is CSVDRGYNEQFF.

The chain uses TRBV19 and TRBJ1-1; D gene uncertain. The CDR3 covers 17 residues. Germline-derived CDR1 and CDR2 are LNHDA and SQIVND (reference sequence). The V end lost 3 bases, the J end lost 7 bases, and 24 bases lay between the germline ends. CDR3: CASSISRGRTGKFEAFF. CDR3 DNA: TGTGCCAGTAGTATCTCTCGTGGTCGAACGGGAAAGTTTGAAGCTTTCTTT.

This clone was counted between two and nine times. V and J are TRBV25-1 and TRBJ1-2; D gene ambiguous. From germline, CDR1 is MGHDK and CDR2 SYGVNS. The V end was cut by 3 bases, the J end by 4 bases, with 15 bases between. The CDR3 contains 15 residues. As DNA, the CDR3 is TGTGCCAGCAGTGATCCCTCCGCAGGCATCTATGGCTACACCTTC. Its translation is CASSDPSAGIYGYTF.

This chain uses TRBV28 with TRBJ1-1, with a possible D match to TRBD1 (6 bases). The CDR3 totals 15 residues. Germline V lookup: CDR1 MDHEN, CDR2 SYDVKM. Trimming took off 3 bases at V and 2 bases at J, with 13 bases between the two ends. CDR3 bases: TGTGCCAGCAGTTTTTTGGGGGCGGCCAACACTGAAGCTTTCTTT. Protein: CASSFLGAANTEAFF.

This clone was observed a handful of times. The chain joins TRBV7-9 to TRBJ1-1; a weak D match, TRBD1 (5 bases). Deletions cut 4 bases from V and 0 bases from J, with 12 bases between. This CDR3 contains 15 residues. Germline V CDR1 and CDR2: SEHNR, FQNEAQ (reference sequence). DNA for the CDR3: TGTGCCAGCAGCTCGACAGACTTGATGAACACTGAAGCTTTCTTT. Its translation is CASSSTDLMNTEAFF.

This chain connects TRBV9 to TRBJ2-2, with D possibly being TRBD1 (5 bases). Germline assignment: CDR1 SGDLS and CDR2 YYNGEE. The CDR3 runs 12 residues. Trimming left V 4 bases short and J 6 bases short, with 7 bases between. The DNA for the CDR3 is TGTGCCAGCAGCCAGGGATCCGGGGAGCTGTTTTTT. Its translation: CASSQGSGELFF.

The CDR3 sequence: CASSQETGGGGGRYTF. Here the CDR3 DNA reads TGTGCCAGCAGCCAAGAGACAGGGGGCGGAGGCGGACGCTACACCTTC. The rearrangement uses TRBV3-1 (or the pseudogene TRBV3-2) and TRBJ1-2; TRBD1 matches 10 bases. The CDR3 totals 16 residues. The germline V gene encodes CDR1 LGHDT and CDR2 YNNKEL (reference sequence). V trimming: 0 bases; J trimming: 9 bases; junction bases outside the gene matches: 10.

The chain has TRBV30 and TRBJ1-5; unclear D gene. From germline, CDR1 is GTSNPN and CDR2 SVGIG (reference sequence). This CDR3 is 14 amino acids long. V lost 0 bases and J lost 3, with 9 bases in between. The CDR3 loop is CAWSVTEHNQPQHF. CDR3 bases: TGTGCCTGGAGTGTAACGGAGCACAATCAGCCCCAGCATTTT.